The T cell receptor beta chain under discussion was sequenced for a study of shared clonotypes between healthy human individuals. At the level of the study: Donors had three CD4 naive, three CD4 memory, two CD8 naive and one CD8 memory plate apiece. Overall study results and limits: Clonotype sharing among donors was expected to depend on sequencing depth.

Both subsets, CD45RA+ naive and CD45RA-negative memory, were split from the CD4+ cells. Comments on this clone: Its target is not known.

This CDR3 has 16 residues. Per germline, CDR1 GTSNPN and CDR2 SVGIG (reference sequence). The junction had 16 bases not matched to a gene; V was cut back by 5 bases and J by 7 bases. Sequencing was performed with immunoSEQ multiplex PCR; in TCRdb, only in-frame clones are kept and a portion is missing. This table holds roughly 2,500,000 clones, roughly 93% found once. The rearrangement joins TRBV30 to TRBJ1-4; 7 bases line up with TRBD1. This sequence was found in a man aged 18 to 30 in good health. Some clones in this sample may be carry-over from other donors' samples. The specimen was naive CD4+ T cells from PBMCs. As to subset: CD45RA+ positively selected. DNA of the CDR3: TGTGCCTGGGCCGGATACAGGGGAGGGATCGGTGAAAAACTGTTTTTT. It yields the protein CAWAGYRGGIGEKLFF.